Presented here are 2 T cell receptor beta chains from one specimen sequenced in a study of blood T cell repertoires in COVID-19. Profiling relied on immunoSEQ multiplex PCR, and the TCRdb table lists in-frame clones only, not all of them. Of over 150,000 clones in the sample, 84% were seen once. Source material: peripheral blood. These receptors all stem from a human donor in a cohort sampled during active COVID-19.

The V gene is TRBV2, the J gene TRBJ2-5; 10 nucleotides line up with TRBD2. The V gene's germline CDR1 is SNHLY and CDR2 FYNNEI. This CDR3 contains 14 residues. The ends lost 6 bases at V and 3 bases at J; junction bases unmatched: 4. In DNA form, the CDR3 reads TGTGCCAGCAGCCCGGGACTAGCGAAAGAGACCCAGTACTTC. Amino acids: CASSPGLAKETQYF.

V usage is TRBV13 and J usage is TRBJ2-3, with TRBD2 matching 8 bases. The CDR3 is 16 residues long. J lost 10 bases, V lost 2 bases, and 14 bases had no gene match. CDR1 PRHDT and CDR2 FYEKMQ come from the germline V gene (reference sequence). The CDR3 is CASSLYVGGASGAQYF. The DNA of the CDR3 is TGTGCCAGCAGCTTATATGTCGGGGGGGCATCTGGCGCGCAGTATTTT.